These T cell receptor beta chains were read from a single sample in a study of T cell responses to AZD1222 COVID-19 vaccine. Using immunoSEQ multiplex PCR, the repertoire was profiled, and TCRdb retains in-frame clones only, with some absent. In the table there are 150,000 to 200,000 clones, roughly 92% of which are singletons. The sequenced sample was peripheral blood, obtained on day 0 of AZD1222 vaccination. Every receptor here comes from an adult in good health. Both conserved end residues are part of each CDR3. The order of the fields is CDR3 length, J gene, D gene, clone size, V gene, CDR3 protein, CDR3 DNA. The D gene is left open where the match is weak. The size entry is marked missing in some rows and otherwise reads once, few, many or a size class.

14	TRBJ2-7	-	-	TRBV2	CASSDITSANEQYF	TGTGCCAGCAGTGATATTACCAGCGCCAACGAGCAGTACTTC
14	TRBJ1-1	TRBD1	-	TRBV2	CASNSGTVNTEAFF	TGTGCCAGCAACTCCGGGACAGTGAACACTGAAGCTTTCTTT
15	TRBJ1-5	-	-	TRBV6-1	CASSENRPSNQPQHF	TGTGCCAGCAGTGAGAACAGACCGAGCAATCAGCCCCAGCATTTT
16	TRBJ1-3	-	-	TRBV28	CASSLGGLPSGNTIYF	TGTGCCAGCAGTTTAGGGGGCCTCCCCTCTGGAAACACCATATATTTT
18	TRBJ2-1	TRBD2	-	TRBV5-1	CASSLAHSGGSAYNEQFF	TGCGCCAGCAGCTTGGCCCACAGCGGCGGGAGTGCCTACAATGAGCAGTTCTTC
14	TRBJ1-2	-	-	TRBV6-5	CASSYSGRDYGYTF	TGTGCCAGCAGTTACTCCGGCAGGGACTATGGCTACACCTTC
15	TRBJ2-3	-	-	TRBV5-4	CASSQRLGSTDTQYF	TGTGCCAGCAGCCAAAGGCTGGGAAGCACAGATACGCAGTATTTT
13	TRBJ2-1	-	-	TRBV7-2	CASSLAGVNEQFF	TGTGCCAGCAGCTTAGCGGGGGTCAATGAGCAGTTCTTC
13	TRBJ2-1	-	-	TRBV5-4	CASSVDGYNEQFF	TGTGCCAGCAGCGTAGACGGATACAATGAGCAGTTCTTC
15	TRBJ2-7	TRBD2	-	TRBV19	CASTRTSGGTYEQYF	TGTGCCAGTACCAGGACTAGCGGGGGGACCTACGAGCAGTACTTC
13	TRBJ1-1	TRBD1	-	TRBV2	CASRSTGEAEAFF	TGTGCCAGCCGATCGACAGGGGAGGCTGAAGCTTTCTTT
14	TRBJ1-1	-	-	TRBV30	CAWTQGWGNTEAFF	TGTGCCTGGACCCAGGGTTGGGGGAACACTGAAGCTTTCTTT
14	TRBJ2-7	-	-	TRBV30	CAWTADEVLGEQYF	TGTGCCTGGACGGCCGACGAGGTTCTGGGAGAGCAGTACTTC
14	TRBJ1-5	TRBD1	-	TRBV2	CASQTGAGNQPQHF	TGTGCCAGCCAAACAGGGGCTGGCAATCAGCCCCAGCATTTT
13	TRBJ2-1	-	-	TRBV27	CASSKNHRHEQFF	TGTGCCAGCAGCAAAAACCACCGACATGAGCAGTTCTTC
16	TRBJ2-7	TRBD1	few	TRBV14	CASSQDPGTASYEQYF	TGTGCCAGCAGCCAAGACCCTGGGACAGCCTCCTACGAGCAGTACTTC
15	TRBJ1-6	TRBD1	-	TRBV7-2	CASSSGTGESSPLHF	TGTGCCAGCAGCTCAGGGACAGGGGAGAGTTCACCCCTCCACTTT
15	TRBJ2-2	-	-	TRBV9	CASSVGWTSGGELFF	TGTGCCAGCAGCGTAGGTTGGACCTCCGGCGGGGAGCTGTTTTTT
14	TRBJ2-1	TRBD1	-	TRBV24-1	CATNPGQGVNEQFF	TGTGCCACCAATCCGGGACAGGGGGTCAATGAGCAGTTCTTC
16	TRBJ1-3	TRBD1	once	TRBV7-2	CASSTTTGGGGNTIYF	TGTGCCAGCAGCACCACGACAGGGGGGGGTGGAAACACCATATATTTT
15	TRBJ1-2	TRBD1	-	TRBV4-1	CASSQDPDRNYGYTF	TGCGCCAGCAGCCAAGATCCGGACAGGAACTATGGCTACACCTTC
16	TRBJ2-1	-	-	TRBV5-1	CASSLVGRETHDEQFF	TGCGCCAGCAGCTTGGTCGGCAGGGAAACCCACGATGAGCAGTTCTTC
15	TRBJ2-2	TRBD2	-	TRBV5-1	CASSLPSGNTGELFF	TGCGCCAGCAGCTTGCCTAGCGGGAACACCGGGGAGCTGTTTTTT
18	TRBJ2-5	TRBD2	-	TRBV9	CASSLRTSGGAYEETQYF	TGTGCCAGCAGCCTACGGACTAGCGGGGGGGCTTACGAAGAGACCCAGTACTTC
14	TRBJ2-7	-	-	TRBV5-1	CASSLGLEHYEQYF	TGCGCCAGCAGCTTGGGTCTCGAACACTACGAGCAGTACTTC
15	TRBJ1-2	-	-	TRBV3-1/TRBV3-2	CASSQGSQGDYGYTF	TGTGCCAGCAGCCAAGGTAGCCAGGGTGACTATGGCTACACCTTC